The 2 T cell receptor beta chains below come from one sample, sequenced in a study of blood T cell repertoires in COVID-19 (dated by TCRdb to 2019 to 2021). Libraries were prepared through the immunoSEQ multiplex PCR assay. This immuneACCESS table, as held by TCRdb, lists in-frame sequences with V and J called but not all clones. Of the missing ones, under half trace to an unresolved V gene in checked studies; the others have no known cause. For this sample the table gives some 210,000 clones, of which around nine tenths were detected only once. The ten largest make up about 4.8% of the sample. The sample taken for sequencing was peripheral blood. Source of these receptors: a woman aged 35 to 49 with acute or convalescent COVID-19.

The chain joins TRBV6-5 to TRBJ1-2, with 7 bases aligning to TRBD1. The V gene's germline CDR1 is MNHEY and CDR2 SVGAGI. The length of the CDR3 is 16 residues. V dropped 0 bases and J dropped 2; count of bases not matched to a gene: 6. The DNA of the CDR3 is TGTGCCAGCAGTTACTCGGGCGAGGGGGCCAACTATGGCTACACCTTC. Its translation is CASSYSGEGANYGYTF.

Regarding this clone: The sample contains more than one DNA sequence encoding this CDR3. The chain carries TRBV5-1 and TRBJ1-2, with D tentatively TRBD1 (5 bases). Germline V lookup: CDR1 SGHRS, CDR2 YFSETQ. The CDR3 spans 13 residues. V lost 1 base, J lost 6 bases, and 10 bases lay in between. The CDR3 region has the DNA TGCGCCAGCAGCTTGTCTCAGGGCGATGGCTACACCTTC. Its translation: CASSLSQGDGYTF. The whole variable domain, remainder taken from reference TRBV5-1 and TRBJ1-2, is KAGVTQTPRYLIKTRGQQVTLSCSPISGHRSVSWYQQTPGQGLQFLFEYFSETQRNKGNFPGRFSGRQFSNSRSEMNVSTLELGDSALYLCASSLSQGDGYTFGSGTRLTVV.